Listed below are T cell receptor beta chains from one sample, sequenced in a study of shared clonotypes between healthy human individuals. Data came from immunoSEQ multiplex PCR; TCRdb stores just in-frame clones and leaves some out. The table includes over 75,000 clones, 68% detected once. The source material was memory CD8+ T cells sorted from blood. Receptors originate from a man aged 30 to 39 in good health. The CDR3 runs from the conserved cysteine through the conserved F or W. A D gene is named only where the DNA matches it firmly. The size entry is marked missing in some rows and otherwise reads once, few, many or a size class.

size	V	D	J	CDR3	DNA
.	TRBV5-5	.	TRBJ2-3	CASSYDRPHDTQYF	TGTGCCAGCAGCTACGACAGGCCCCACGATACGCAGTATTTT
many	TRBV19	.	TRBJ1-1	CASSAQGWAEAFF	TGTGCCAGTAGTGCCCAGGGTTGGGCTGAAGCTTTCTTT
.	TRBV5-4	.	TRBJ1-1	CASSPGRLNTEAFF	TGTGCCAGCAGCCCGGGACGTTTGAACACTGAAGCTTTCTTT
.	TRBV5-8	.	TRBJ1-1	CASSLGGVGTEAFF	TGTGCCAGCAGCTTGGGCGGGGTAGGCACTGAAGCTTTCTTT
.	TRBV19	.	TRBJ1-4	CASMDQGGAATNEKLFF	TGTGCCAGTATGGACCAGGGCGGGGCGGCAACTAATGAAAAACTGTTTTTT
few	TRBV10-3	TRBD1	TRBJ1-1	CAISETGQGRDEAFF	TGTGCCATCAGTGAGACCGGACAGGGGCGGGATGAAGCTTTCTTT
.	TRBV18	TRBD1	TRBJ2-3	CASSPTRTGGTKDTQYF	TGTGCCAGCTCACCCACGAGGACAGGGGGCACGAAAGATACGCAGTATTTT
.	TRBV5-3	.	TRBJ1-2	CARSLVPRIRGCYGYTF	TGTGCCAGAAGCTTGGTTCCGCGCATTAGGGGCTGCTATGGCTACACCTTC
.	TRBV5-4	.	TRBJ2-6	CASSLGGTTMAGANVLTF	TGTGCCAGCAGCTTGGGGGGAACTACTATGGCTGGGGCCAACGTCCTGACTTTC
few	TRBV7-2	.	TRBJ1-1	CASSLDNQYTEAFF	TGTGCCAGCAGCTTAGACAATCAATACACTGAAGCTTTCTTT
.	TRBV7-3	.	TRBJ2-4	CASSFDGRGTIQYF	TGTGCCAGCAGCTTCGACGGGAGAGGGACCATTCAGTACTTC
few	TRBV5-4	.	TRBJ2-3	CASSLSLARDTQYF	TGTGCCAGCAGCTTGTCTCTAGCCCGCGATACGCAGTATTTT
.	TRBV11-2	TRBD1	TRBJ1-1	CASSPRTGSNTEAFF	TGTGCCAGCAGCCCCCGGACAGGGTCGAACACTGAAGCTTTCTTT
few	TRBV2	TRBD2	TRBJ2-7	CASVGSGNYYEQYF	TGTGCCAGCGTAGGGAGCGGGAACTACTACGAGCAGTACTTC
.	TRBV6-6	.	TRBJ1-1	CASTDEGLQSAFF	TGTGCCAGCACCGACGAGGGTTTACAGTCAGCTTTCTTT
.	TRBV18	.	TRBJ1-1	CASSPYRESFTEAFF	TGTGCCAGCTCACCTTACAGGGAGTCATTCACTGAAGCTTTCTTT
.	TRBV5-6	.	TRBJ2-1	CASSLAAGLSYNEQFF	TGTGCCAGCAGCTTGGCGGCGGGCCTTTCCTACAATGAGCAGTTCTTC
.	TRBV10-3	.	TRBJ2-3	CAISPVSADTQYF	TGTGCCATCTCCCCAGTATCGGCAGATACGCAGTATTTT
.	TRBV4-1	.	TRBJ2-2	CASSQDMAGTGELFF	TGCGCCAGCAGCCAAGATATGGCCGGCACCGGGGAGCTGTTTTTT
.	TRBV2	.	TRBJ1-1	CASNSDGEGTEAFF	TGTGCCAGCAATAGCGACGGTGAAGGCACTGAAGCTTTCTTT
few	TRBV9	.	TRBJ2-5	CASSVGARLQETQYF	TGTGCCAGCAGCGTAGGGGCCCGCCTACAAGAGACCCAGTACTTC
.	TRBV15	.	TRBJ2-5	CATSSRGQAPQETQYF	TGTGCCACCAGCAGCCGGGGTCAGGCCCCTCAAGAGACCCAGTACTTC
few	TRBV27	TRBD1	TRBJ2-7	CASSSVQGVFYEQYF	TGTGCCAGCAGTTCCGTACAGGGGGTTTTCTACGAGCAGTACTTC
.	TRBV5-1	.	TRBJ2-1	CASSLHDEQFF	TGCGCCAGCAGTTTGCACGATGAGCAGTTCTTC
.	TRBV15	.	TRBJ2-1	CATSLNRGAVDEQFF	TGTGCCACCTCCCTGAATAGGGGCGCGGTGGATGAGCAGTTCTTC
few	TRBV25-1	.	TRBJ2-5	CASSDKGTNQETQYF	TGTGCCAGCAGTGATAAAGGGACAAACCAAGAGACCCAGTACTTC
many	TRBV11-2	.	TRBJ1-1	CASSLFSTEAFF	TGTGCCAGCAGCTTATTCTCCACTGAAGCTTTCTTT
.	TRBV27	TRBD1	TRBJ2-7	CASSLSGQGRYEQYF	TGTGCCAGCAGTTTATCAGGACAGGGGAGGTACGAGCAGTACTTC
once	TRBV7-8	.	TRBJ2-5	CASSLAGGVETQYF	TGTGCCAGCAGCTTAGCGGGAGGAGTTGAGACCCAGTACTTC
once	TRBV18	.	TRBJ1-1	CASSPSGGGNTEAFF	TGTGCCAGCTCACCATCGGGCGGAGGGAACACTGAAGCTTTCTTT
.	TRBV4-1	.	TRBJ2-1	CASSPERGNEQFF	TGCGCCAGCAGCCCAGAGAGGGGCAATGAGCAGTTCTTC
.	TRBV2	TRBD2	TRBJ2-2	CASSSGRASGELFF	TGTGCCAGCTCGAGCGGGAGGGCCTCTGGGGAGCTGTTTTTT
.	TRBV7-3	.	TRBJ2-2	CASSSSRDTGELFF	TGTGCCAGCAGCTCCTCCAGAGACACCGGGGAGCTGTTTTTT
many	TRBV9	.	TRBJ2-3	CASSLIDSSTDTQYF	TGTGCCAGCAGCCTCATAGATTCTAGCACAGATACGCAGTATTTT
.	TRBV6-1	.	TRBJ1-2	CASSAYYGYTF	TGTGCCAGCAGTGCCTATTATGGCTACACCTTC
few	TRBV9	.	TRBJ2-7	CASSVGPPSEQYF	TGTGCCAGCAGCGTAGGACCCCCGAGCGAGCAGTACTTC
.	TRBV5-1	TRBD2	TRBJ2-7	CASSLAGGSHEQYF	TGCGCCAGCAGCTTAGCGGGAGGTTCCCACGAGCAGTACTTC
.	TRBV6-1	.	TRBJ2-7	CASSEFYEQYF	TGTGCCAGCAGTGAATTCTACGAGCAGTACTTC
.	TRBV28	.	TRBJ2-7	CASSSGVLEQYF	TGTGCCAGCAGTTCAGGGGTCCTAGAGCAGTACTTC
.	TRBV25-1	.	TRBJ2-6	CASSTGRHTGANVLTF	TGTGCCAGCAGTACAGGACGGCACACTGGGGCCAACGTCCTGACTTTC
.	TRBV7-2	.	TRBJ1-1	CASSQQADGAEAFF	TGTGCCAGCAGCCAACAGGCAGATGGGGCTGAAGCTTTCTTT
.	TRBV28	.	TRBJ2-3	CASSFSFTDTQYF	TGTGCCAGCAGTTTCTCTTTCACAGATACGCAGTATTTT
many	TRBV7-9	.	TRBJ2-2	CASSQGSRAPGELFF	TGTGCCAGCAGCCAGGGGTCCAGGGCCCCCGGGGAGCTGTTTTTT
.	TRBV18	TRBD1	TRBJ1-5	CASSPGQASNQPQHF	TGTGCCAGCTCACCAGGACAGGCGAGCAATCAGCCCCAGCATTTT
.	TRBV7-9	.	TRBJ1-2	CASSPRSDGYTF	TGTGCCAGCAGCCCCCGTTCCGATGGCTACACCTTC
once	TRBV2	TRBD2	TRBJ2-2	CASRGLTNTGELFF	TGTGCCAGCAGGGGACTAACTAACACCGGGGAGCTGTTTTTT
.	TRBV7-9	.	TRBJ2-1	CASSYRFVNEQFF	TGTGCCAGCAGCTATCGGTTTGTCAATGAGCAGTTCTTC
.	TRBV4-1	.	TRBJ2-2	CASSLALGGTGELFF	TGCGCCAGCAGCCTAGCTTTAGGGGGAACCGGGGAGCTGTTTTTT
.	TRBV19	.	TRBJ1-2	CASRMPGDTYGYTF	TGTGCCAGTAGGATGCCAGGGGATACCTATGGCTACACCTTC
.	TRBV10-1	.	TRBJ2-7	CASSESQSVSEQYF	TGCGCCAGCAGTGAGTCCCAAAGCGTGAGTGAGCAGTACTTC
few	TRBV6-1	TRBD1	TRBJ2-7	CASRGTGEVYEQYF	TGTGCCAGCAGGGGGACAGGGGAAGTCTACGAGCAGTACTTC
.	TRBV14	TRBD1	TRBJ2-2	CASSPLGQGVTGELFF	TGTGCCAGCAGCCCCCTGGGACAGGGGGTCACCGGGGAGCTGTTTTTT
few	TRBV6-1	TRBD2	TRBJ2-5	CASSEAGGQQETQYF	TGTGCCAGCAGTGAGGCGGGAGGACAACAAGAGACCCAGTACTTC
few	TRBV2	TRBD2	TRBJ2-1	CASSGTAGFYNEQFF	TGTGCCAGCAGTGGAACAGCGGGATTCTACAATGAGCAGTTCTTC
once	TRBV5-6	.	TRBJ1-1	CASSLGGDTEAFF	TGTGCCAGCAGCTTGGGTGGGGATACTGAAGCTTTCTTT
.	TRBV2	.	TRBJ1-2	CASSDRPIFYGYTF	TGTGCCAGCAGTGATCGACCTATCTTTTATGGCTACACCTTC
.	TRBV5-8	.	TRBJ2-7	CASSLGKQGVSYEQYF	TGTGCCAGCAGCTTGGGGAAACAGGGAGTTTCCTACGAGCAGTACTTC